Listed below are T cell receptor beta chains from one sample, sequenced in a study of STAT5B mutations in CD4+ large granular lymphocyte leukemia. This table comes from immunoSEQ multiplex PCR, and its TCRdb copy is limited to in-frame clones, with some not included. Here the sample spans fewer than 40,000 clones, around nine tenths being singletons. The source material was CD4+ T cells from blood buffy coats. The receptors derive from a human donor in good health. The CDR3 runs from the conserved cysteine through the conserved F or W. Fields, in order: clone size, CDR3 length, J gene, D gene, V gene, CDR3 DNA, CDR3 protein. A D gene is named only where the DNA matches it firmly. The listing skips clone size in some rows; elsewhere it reads once, few, many or a size class.

clone size: -
CDR3 length: 13
J gene: TRBJ2-7
D gene: TRBD2
V gene: TRBV11-3
CDR3 DNA: TGTGCCAGCAGCTTAGGCGGGAGCTACGAGCAGTACTTC
CDR3 protein: CASSLGGSYEQYF

clone size: once
CDR3 length: 13
J gene: TRBJ1-1
D gene: TRBD1
V gene: TRBV6-1
CDR3 DNA: TGTGCCAGCAGTGACAGGGGGCTCGCTGAAGCTTTCTTT
CDR3 protein: CASSDRGLAEAFF

clone size: once
CDR3 length: 15
J gene: TRBJ2-7
D gene: -
V gene: TRBV9
CDR3 DNA: TGTGCCAGCAGCGTAGCGGCAGGGGTAGCCTACGAGCAGTACTTC
CDR3 protein: CASSVAAGVAYEQYF

clone size: -
CDR3 length: 15
J gene: TRBJ1-1
D gene: -
V gene: TRBV30
CDR3 DNA: TGTGCCTGGAGTCCCCTCGGGGGGGTGTGGACTGAAGCTTTCTTT
CDR3 protein: CAWSPLGGVWTEAFF

clone size: -
CDR3 length: 12
J gene: TRBJ1-2
D gene: -
V gene: TRBV5-4
CDR3 DNA: TGTGCCAGCAGCTTGGCTGGCTATGGCTACACCTTC
CDR3 protein: CASSLAGYGYTF

clone size: -
CDR3 length: 13
J gene: TRBJ2-5
D gene: -
V gene: TRBV5-1
CDR3 DNA: TGCGCCAGCAGCTTGGCTAGCCAAGAGACCCAGTACTTC
CDR3 protein: CASSLASQETQYF

clone size: -
CDR3 length: 13
J gene: TRBJ2-5
D gene: -
V gene: TRBV27
CDR3 DNA: TGTGCCAGCGCGAGGGGCCAGCAAGAGACCCAGTACTTC
CDR3 protein: CASARGQQETQYF

clone size: -
CDR3 length: 14
J gene: TRBJ2-3
D gene: -
V gene: TRBV6-1
CDR3 DNA: TGTGCCAGCAGTGAAAGGGGGGGCACAGATACGCAGTATTTT
CDR3 protein: CASSERGGTDTQYF

clone size: -
CDR3 length: 16
J gene: TRBJ2-7
D gene: -
V gene: TRBV5-5
CDR3 DNA: TGTGCCAGCAGCTTGGGGGACATCCCGAGGGGCTACGAGCAGTACTTC
CDR3 protein: CASSLGDIPRGYEQYF

clone size: -
CDR3 length: 13
J gene: TRBJ2-7
D gene: -
V gene: TRBV10-3
CDR3 DNA: TGTGCCATCGGGCCGGGACTCCTAGACGAGCAGTACTTC
CDR3 protein: CAIGPGLLDEQYF

clone size: -
CDR3 length: 15
J gene: TRBJ2-7
D gene: TRBD2
V gene: TRBV5-4
CDR3 DNA: TGTGCCAGCAGCCTTAGCGGGAAAAGCTCCTACGAGCAGTACTTC
CDR3 protein: CASSLSGKSSYEQYF

clone size: few
CDR3 length: 15
J gene: TRBJ2-7
D gene: -
V gene: TRBV5-1
CDR3 DNA: TGCGCCAGCAGCTTTGGAGGGTCCGGCTGGTACGAGCAGTACTTC
CDR3 protein: CASSFGGSGWYEQYF

clone size: -
CDR3 length: 18
J gene: TRBJ2-7
D gene: -
V gene: TRBV5-4
CDR3 DNA: TGTGCCAGCAGCGCCGGGAGCCCCCCAGGTGAATCCCCCTACGAGCAGTACTTC
CDR3 protein: CASSAGSPPGESPYEQYF

clone size: -
CDR3 length: 13
J gene: TRBJ1-5
D gene: -
V gene: TRBV5-8
CDR3 DNA: TGTGCCAGCAGCTTACAGGGCAATCAGCCCCAGCATTTT
CDR3 protein: CASSLQGNQPQHF

clone size: few
CDR3 length: 10
J gene: TRBJ2-7
D gene: -
V gene: TRBV2
CDR3 DNA: TGTGCCAGCGGACAGTTCGAGCAGTACTTC
CDR3 protein: CASGQFEQYF

clone size: -
CDR3 length: 15
J gene: TRBJ1-1
D gene: TRBD1
V gene: TRBV2
CDR3 DNA: TGTGCCAGCAGTGGACAGGGGGTGAGGAACACTGAAGCTTTCTTT
CDR3 protein: CASSGQGVRNTEAFF

clone size: -
CDR3 length: 15
J gene: TRBJ1-5
D gene: TRBD1
V gene: TRBV28
CDR3 DNA: TGTGCCAGCAGTTTAACGGGGACAGTCGTGCAGCCCCAGCATTTT
CDR3 protein: CASSLTGTVVQPQHF

clone size: -
CDR3 length: 16
J gene: TRBJ2-1
D gene: TRBD2
V gene: TRBV11-2
CDR3 DNA: TGTGCCAGCAGCTTACTGACTAGCGGGAGAGGTGGTGAGCAGTTCTTC
CDR3 protein: CASSLLTSGRGGEQFF

clone size: -
CDR3 length: 17
J gene: TRBJ2-3
D gene: -
V gene: TRBV5-1
CDR3 DNA: TGCGCCAGCAGCGGAAGAGAGGGGCTTCCTAGCACAGATACGCAGTATTTT
CDR3 protein: CASSGREGLPSTDTQYF

clone size: -
CDR3 length: 13
J gene: TRBJ2-3
D gene: -
V gene: TRBV18
CDR3 DNA: TGTGCCAGCTCACCACGGCTTCCCGATACGCAGTATTTT
CDR3 protein: CASSPRLPDTQYF

clone size: -
CDR3 length: 15
J gene: TRBJ2-2
D gene: -
V gene: TRBV4-1
CDR3 DNA: TGCGCCAGCAGCCAAGATCCAGAGGGCACCGGGGAGCTGTTTTTT
CDR3 protein: CASSQDPEGTGELFF

clone size: -
CDR3 length: 16
J gene: TRBJ2-5
D gene: -
V gene: TRBV5-4
CDR3 DNA: TGTGCCAGCAGCTTGGCGGGGGGTAAGGGGGCAGGGACCCAGTACTTC
CDR3 protein: CASSLAGGKGAGTQYF

clone size: -
CDR3 length: 13
J gene: TRBJ2-7
D gene: -
V gene: TRBV28
CDR3 DNA: TGTGCCAGCAGTTTAACTATTCGGCGTAGGGCCGACTTC
CDR3 protein: CASSLTIRRRADF

clone size: -
CDR3 length: 16
J gene: TRBJ2-1
D gene: -
V gene: TRBV18
CDR3 DNA: TGTGCCAGCTCACCGGTCGCTCTTAGCTCCTACAATGAGCAGTTCTTC
CDR3 protein: CASSPVALSSYNEQFF

clone size: -
CDR3 length: 14
J gene: TRBJ2-7
D gene: TRBD1
V gene: TRBV19
CDR3 DNA: TGTGCCAGTAGTCGACAGGGTAGCTCCTACGAGCAGTACTTC
CDR3 protein: CASSRQGSSYEQYF

clone size: once
CDR3 length: 16
J gene: TRBJ2-1
D gene: -
V gene: TRBV11-3
CDR3 DNA: TGTGCCAGCAGCTATTCGACTGTACTCCTAATCAATGAGCAGTTCTTC
CDR3 protein: CASSYSTVLLINEQFF

clone size: -
CDR3 length: 17
J gene: TRBJ2-1
D gene: TRBD2
V gene: TRBV7-2
CDR3 DNA: TGTGCCAGCAGCCCCGTGGGCGGGAGGGGAAACGGAAATGAGCAGTTCTTC
CDR3 protein: CASSPVGGRGNGNEQFF

clone size: few
CDR3 length: 15
J gene: TRBJ1-2
D gene: TRBD1
V gene: TRBV6-1
CDR3 DNA: TGTGCCAGCAGTGAACAGGGGGACAGTAGTTATGGCTACACCTTC
CDR3 protein: CASSEQGDSSYGYTF

clone size: -
CDR3 length: 16
J gene: TRBJ2-3
D gene: TRBD1
V gene: TRBV11-3
CDR3 DNA: TGTGCCAGCAGCTTAAAGAGACAGGGAAGCACAGATACGCAGTATTTT
CDR3 protein: CASSLKRQGSTDTQYF

clone size: -
CDR3 length: 13
J gene: TRBJ1-2
D gene: -
V gene: TRBV6-5
CDR3 DNA: TGTGCCAGCAGTCTCGAGGGTAACTATGGCTACACCTTC
CDR3 protein: CASSLEGNYGYTF